This TCR beta chain came from a study of Graves' ophthalmopathy and Graves' hyperthyroidism. In the case of this clonotype: No antigen is known for it.

For repertoire sequencing, the TCR beta CDR3 regions were amplified from RNA transcripts. First-round RT-PCR relied on HTBI primers, and a second-round multiplex PCR came next. TCRdb re-derived calls from the multiplex PCR reads in MiXCR, one entry per CDR3 protein. Here the sample spans 740,000 or so distinct CDR3 sequences, 40% being singletons. CDR3 length equals 18 residues. V shed 4 bases, J shed 1 base, and the junction held 11 bases outside the gene matches. Germline V gene sequence: CDR1 MGHDK, CDR2 SYGVNS. None of the included patients had other autoimmune diseases, uncontrolled infections, pregnancy or lactation, as these led to exclusion. Broader study findings: Ophthalmopathy versus stable hyperthyroidism: 13-signature model gave around 90% sensitivity, less than 82% specificity.

The specimen sequenced was peripheral blood. The sequence was collected from an adult man with Graves' ophthalmopathy. This chain connects TRBV25-1 to TRBJ2-2; 8 bases are a match to TRBD1. This CDR3 reads CASSARDQGQVNTGELFF. The CDR3 DNA reads as TGTGCCAGCAGTGCTAGAGATCAGGGACAGGTGAACACCGGGGAGCTGTTTTTT.